Listed below are T cell receptor beta chains from one sample, sequenced in a study of CD8+ T cells in alopecia areata. The method was immunoSEQ multiplex PCR; TCRdb's version includes in-frame clones alone and lacks a portion of them. The table shows about 180,000 clones, with 50% to 60% occurring only once. Sequencing was performed on CD4+ T cells sorted from blood, taken at week 0. These receptors all come from a human donor with alopecia areata. Each CDR3 is given with its conserved first and last residue. Each record gives: CDR3 DNA, CDR3 protein, J gene, clone size, D gene, V gene. The D gene is left open where the match is weak. Size is stated for part of the rows, as once, few or many counts, or as a class when the clone is expanded.

cdr3_nt: TGTGCCAGCAGTTTGGTCTCGGTGGGGACCCAGTACTTC; cdr3_aa: CASSLVSVGTQYF; j_call: TRBJ2-5; clone_size: NA; d_call: NA; v_call: TRBV28
cdr3_nt: TGCGCCAGCAGCTTGGACGTCGGGAACACCGGGGAGCTGTTTTTT; cdr3_aa: CASSLDVGNTGELFF; j_call: TRBJ2-2; clone_size: NA; d_call: NA; v_call: TRBV5-1
cdr3_nt: TGTGCCAGCAGCGTTAAAAGTGATACGCAGTATTTT; cdr3_aa: CASSVKSDTQYF; j_call: TRBJ2-3; clone_size: NA; d_call: NA; v_call: TRBV9
cdr3_nt: TGCAGCGTTAGATCGCCCCGACTGGGAGAGACCCAGTACTTC; cdr3_aa: CSVRSPRLGETQYF; j_call: TRBJ2-5; clone_size: few; d_call: NA; v_call: TRBV29-1
cdr3_nt: TGTGCCATCAGTCATACAGGGGGCGAGGACGAGCAGTACTTC; cdr3_aa: CAISHTGGEDEQYF; j_call: TRBJ2-7; clone_size: NA; d_call: TRBD1; v_call: TRBV10-3
cdr3_nt: TGTGCCAGCAGCCAAACCGGGACAGCGAACACCGGGGAGCTGTTTTTT; cdr3_aa: CASSQTGTANTGELFF; j_call: TRBJ2-2; clone_size: NA; d_call: TRBD1; v_call: TRBV7-3
cdr3_nt: TGCGCCAGCAGCGCACGCGGGACCGATGAGACCCAGTACTTC; cdr3_aa: CASSARGTDETQYF; j_call: TRBJ2-5; clone_size: NA; d_call: NA; v_call: TRBV5-1
cdr3_nt: TGTGCCAGCAGCGTCCCTAGCGGGGGGTTCTACGAGCAGTACTTC; cdr3_aa: CASSVPSGGFYEQYF; j_call: TRBJ2-7; clone_size: few; d_call: TRBD2; v_call: TRBV9
cdr3_nt: TGCAGCGTTGAAAGAGGGAAAGAGACCCAGTACTTC; cdr3_aa: CSVERGKETQYF; j_call: TRBJ2-5; clone_size: NA; d_call: NA; v_call: TRBV29-1
cdr3_nt: TGCAGCGTTGAGACGACAGGGCTAGAGACCCAGTACTTC; cdr3_aa: CSVETTGLETQYF; j_call: TRBJ2-5; clone_size: NA; d_call: TRBD1; v_call: TRBV29-1
cdr3_nt: TGTGCCAGCAGTGCGGACAGATCGAACACCGGGGAGCTGTTTTTT; cdr3_aa: CASSADRSNTGELFF; j_call: TRBJ2-2; clone_size: NA; d_call: NA; v_call: TRBV25-1
cdr3_nt: TGCGCCAGCAGCCTCCGAGGCGGGGGGGTAGGAGAGACCCAGTACTTC; cdr3_aa: CASSLRGGGVGETQYF; j_call: TRBJ2-5; clone_size: once; d_call: TRBD2; v_call: TRBV4-1
cdr3_nt: TGCGCCAGCAGCCCCAGCGTACAGACGGACAGGGTCCGGGGGTTCTTC; cdr3_aa: CASSPSVQTDRVRGFF; j_call: TRBJ2-1; clone_size: NA; d_call: TRBD1; v_call: TRBV5-1
cdr3_nt: TGTGCTAGTGGTTTGGTACTTCGGGGGGCTAGCACAGATACGCAGTATTTT; cdr3_aa: CASGLVLRGASTDTQYF; j_call: TRBJ2-3; clone_size: once; d_call: NA; v_call: TRBV12-5
cdr3_nt: TGCGCCACCATCCGAGGGCGGGGGAGAACCAATGAGCAGTTCTTC; cdr3_aa: CATIRGRGRTNEQFF; j_call: TRBJ2-1; clone_size: NA; d_call: TRBD2; v_call: TRBV29-1
cdr3_nt: TGTGCCAGCAGTTACTCGAAGGGGGGTAACTATGGCTACACCTTC; cdr3_aa: CASSYSKGGNYGYTF; j_call: TRBJ1-2; clone_size: few; d_call: NA; v_call: TRBV6-5
cdr3_nt: TGTGCCTCGAGGGAGGCGTCTGGAAACACCATATATTTT; cdr3_aa: CASREASGNTIYF; j_call: TRBJ1-3; clone_size: NA; d_call: NA; v_call: TRBV7-8
cdr3_nt: TGTGCCAGCAGTTTGCGGACAGGGGATGGCTACACCTTC; cdr3_aa: CASSLRTGDGYTF; j_call: TRBJ1-2; clone_size: NA; d_call: TRBD1; v_call: TRBV28
cdr3_nt: TGCGCCAGCAGATCAGGGACTGGGGCCAACGTCCTGACTTTC; cdr3_aa: CASRSGTGANVLTF; j_call: TRBJ2-6; clone_size: NA; d_call: NA; v_call: TRBV5-1
cdr3_nt: TGTGCCAGCAGCGTAGGAGGCGGTGGGGTCGGCGAGCAGTACTTC; cdr3_aa: CASSVGGGGVGEQYF; j_call: TRBJ2-7; clone_size: NA; d_call: NA; v_call: TRBV9
cdr3_nt: TGTGCCAGCTCACCAGACATACAAGAGACCCAGTACTTC; cdr3_aa: CASSPDIQETQYF; j_call: TRBJ2-5; clone_size: NA; d_call: NA; v_call: TRBV18
cdr3_nt: TGTGCCAGCAGCTCACGTCGTAGGGGCCCCCGGGGCTACACCTTC; cdr3_aa: CASSSRRRGPRGYTF; j_call: TRBJ1-2; clone_size: NA; d_call: NA; v_call: TRBV5-6